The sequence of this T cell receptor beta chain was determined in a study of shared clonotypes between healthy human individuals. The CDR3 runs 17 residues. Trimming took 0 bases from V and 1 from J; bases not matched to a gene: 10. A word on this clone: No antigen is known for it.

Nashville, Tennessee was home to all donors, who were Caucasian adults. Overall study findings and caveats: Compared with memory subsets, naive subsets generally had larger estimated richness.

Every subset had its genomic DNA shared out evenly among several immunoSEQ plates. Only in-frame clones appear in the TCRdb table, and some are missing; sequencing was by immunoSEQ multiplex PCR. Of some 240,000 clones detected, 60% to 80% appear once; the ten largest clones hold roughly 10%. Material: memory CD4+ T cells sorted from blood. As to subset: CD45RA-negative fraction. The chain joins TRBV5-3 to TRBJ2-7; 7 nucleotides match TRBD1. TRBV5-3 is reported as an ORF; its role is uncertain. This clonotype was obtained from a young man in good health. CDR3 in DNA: TGTGCCAGAAGCTTGGCCTTCGAGACAGGGTGTTCCTACGAGCAGTACTTC. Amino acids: CARSLAFETGCSYEQYF.